The rows below give T cell receptor beta chains drawn from one sample of a study of CD8 T cells in Susac syndrome. TCRdb re-analysed the immunoSEQ multiplex PCR reads in MiXCR, keeping a single row per CDR3 protein. The sample gives some 200,000 distinct CDR3 sequences, roughly 90% of which show up once; around 0.15% is in the top ten. Sequenced sample: CD8+ T cells from PBMCs. Receptors originate from a human donor with multiple sclerosis. CDR3s include the opening cysteine and the closing phenylalanine or tryptophan. A D gene is named only where the DNA matches it firmly. Clone size is given for some rows only: seen once, a few or many times, or a class if the clone is expanded.

>NA|TRBJ2-1|TRBV9|NA
TGTGCCAGCAGCCTGGGTGGGTTGAATGAGCAGTTCTTC
CASSLGGLNEQFF
>NA|TRBJ2-5|TRBV20-1|NA
TGCAGTGCTAGCGGGGCCCCTCAAGAGACCCAGTACTTC
CSASGAPQETQYF
>NA|TRBJ2-2|TRBV7-6|few
TGTGCCAGCAAGAACACCGGGGAGCTGTTTTTT
CASKNTGELFF
>TRBD2|TRBJ2-1|TRBV27|NA
TGTGCCAGCAGTTTATCTGCAGAGTCTAGCGGTTTCAGCTCCTACAATGAGCAGTTCTTC
CASSLSAESSGFSSYNEQFF
>TRBD2|TRBJ2-1|TRBV7-6|NA
TGTGCCAGCACCCAACGACTAGCGGGGGAAAATGAGCAGTTCTTC
CASTQRLAGENEQFF
>NA|TRBJ1-2|TRBV15|NA
TGTGCCACCAGCAGAGAACGGACAGTCACCTATGGCTACACCTTC
CATSRERTVTYGYTF
>TRBD1|TRBJ2-2|TRBV5-4|NA
TGTGCCAGCAGCTTCACAGGGGATGGTACCGGGGAGCTGTTTTTT
CASSFTGDGTGELFF
>NA|TRBJ2-7|TRBV30|NA
TGTGCCTGGAGTGTACTCCCGGGTTCTTACGAGCAGTACTTC
CAWSVLPGSYEQYF
>TRBD1|TRBJ1-5|TRBV28|NA
TGTGCCAGCCATTATGGGGGGACAGACGATAGCAATCAGCCCCAGCATTTT
CASHYGGTDDSNQPQHF
>TRBD2|TRBJ2-7|TRBV13|NA
TGTGCCAGCAGCCCCAGAGGGCTAGCGGGGGTCTACGAGCAGTACTTC
CASSPRGLAGVYEQYF
>NA|TRBJ2-2|TRBV5-1|NA
TGCGCCAGCAGACGGATGGGACTTCTCGCGAACACCGGGGAGCTGTTTTTT
CASRRMGLLANTGELFF
>TRBD1|TRBJ1-5|TRBV15|NA
TGTGCCACCAACGACGGACAGGGAAGGAGTCAGCCCCAGCATTTT
CATNDGQGRSQPQHF
>NA|TRBJ2-2|TRBV24-1|NA
TGTGCCACCAGTGCCAGCTACACCGGGGAGCTGTTTTTT
CATSASYTGELFF
>TRBD1|TRBJ2-1|TRBV5-4|NA
TGTGCCAGCAGCCTAGGGACAGACCTGTACAATGAGCAGTTCTTC
CASSLGTDLYNEQFF
>NA|TRBJ1-2|TRBV7-9|NA
TGTGCCAGCAGCTCCGCGACCCGAGGGGGCTACACCTTC
CASSSATRGGYTF
>NA|TRBJ1-1|TRBV11-2|once
TGTGCCAGCAGTTTTAGGGATGCTGAAGCTTTCTTT
CASSFRDAEAFF
>NA|TRBJ2-5|TRBV2|NA
TGTGCCAGCAGTCCAACTAGCAGGGCGGAGACCCAGTACTTC
CASSPTSRAETQYF
>NA|TRBJ2-7|TRBV7-2|NA
TGTGCCAGTGCCTCCCGGGCCTCCTACGAGCAGTACTTC
CASASRASYEQYF
>NA|TRBJ2-3|TRBV2|NA
TGTGCCAGCATCCCCCGTAAGGGGGTCCAAGATACGCAGTATTTT
CASIPRKGVQDTQYF
>NA|TRBJ2-7|TRBV19|NA
TGTGCCAGTAGACTAGCCGCCGACGGACCCTACGAGCAGTACTTC
CASRLAADGPYEQYF
>NA|TRBJ2-7|TRBV2|NA
TGTGCCAGCATGGGGTGGCCCTACGAGCAGTACTTC
CASMGWPYEQYF
>TRBD2|TRBJ2-2|TRBV12-5|NA
TGTGCTAGTGGTTTGCCCCGGGGGACTAGCGGGACCGGGGAGCTGTTTTTT
CASGLPRGTSGTGELFF
>TRBD2|TRBJ2-1|TRBV3-1|NA
TGTGCCAGCAGACTAGCGGGCCAGGGGGACAATGAGCAGTTCTTC
CASRLAGQGDNEQFF
>TRBD2|TRBJ2-1|TRBV9|NA
TGTGCCAGCAGCCCTCGGGATAGCGGGAGTCTGTTCTTC
CASSPRDSGSLFF
>TRBD2|TRBJ2-3|TRBV20-1|NA
TGCAGTGCTCCGCGGGAGACTAGCACAGATACGCAGTATTTT
CSAPRETSTDTQYF
>TRBD1|TRBJ2-5|TRBV7-7|NA
TGTGCTAGGGACAGCCAAGAGACCCAGTACTTC
CARDSQETQYF
>NA|TRBJ1-2|TRBV29-1|NA
TGCAGCGTTGAAAAAGTTCAGGGCGATGGCTACACCTTC
CSVEKVQGDGYTF
>TRBD2|TRBJ2-1|TRBV6-2/TRBV6-3|NA
TGTGCCAGCAGTTCTTTTAGCGGGAGGGCCTACAATGAGCAGTTCTTC
CASSSFSGRAYNEQFF